The 18 T cell receptor beta chains given below trace back to one sample, sequenced in a study of T cells after yellow fever vaccination. MiXCR, run by TCRdb on the 5' RACE reads, gives a single entry per CDR3 protein. The table shows 450,000 to 550,000 distinct CDR3 sequences, with under 25% occurring only once. The sample here was PBMCs, taken 15 days after the yellow fever booster vaccination. Receptors were obtained from a man aged 25 to 40 who received the YFV17D yellow fever vaccine.

The chain links TRBV20-1 to TRBJ2-7; D unclear. Trimming pared 3 bases from V and 4 bases from J, leaving 19 bases between. CDR1 is DFQATT and CDR2 is SNEGSKA in the germline V gene (reference sequence). The CDR3 consists of 15 residues. For the CDR3, the DNA is TGCAGTGCTAGCGACCCGGCCCTGAATTTATACGAGCAGTACTTC. It specifies CSASDPALNLYEQYF.

This clonotype turned up a few times. This chain connects TRBV7-2 to TRBJ2-1; D possibly corresponds to TRBD2 (6 bases). Germline CDR1 reads SGHTA; CDR2 reads FQGNSA. The CDR3 runs 16 residues. Trimming pared 2 bases from V and 1 base from J, leaving 12 bases between. The CDR3 loop reads CASSLPGLGSYNEQFF. The CDR3 DNA reads TGTGCCAGCAGCTTACCGGGACTGGGTTCCTACAATGAGCAGTTCTTC.

Here the CDR3 DNA reads TGTGCCAGCAGCTTAACGGGCAGGCAGTATTTT. Protein product: CASSLTGRQYF. The gene calls are TRBV7-3 and TRBJ2-3; no clear D. Germline V CDR1 and CDR2: SGHTA, FQGTGA. There are 11 residues in the CDR3. Trimming removed 0 bases from V and 11 bases from J, with 6 bases in between.

V gene TRBV6-1 combines with J gene TRBJ2-3; TRBD2 matches at 10 bases. V lost 1 base, J lost 2 bases, and 6 bases stayed unmatched. This CDR3 region has 17 residues. The germline V gene encodes CDR1 MNHNS and CDR2 SASEGT. The CDR3 spells CASSEVVLAGYTDTQYF. CDR3 nucleotides: TGTGCCAGCAGTGAAGTCGTACTAGCGGGATACACAGATACGCAGTATTTT.

The CDR3 DNA reads as TGTGCCACCAGTGATCACCCTAGCGGGAGCCCCTACAATGAGCAGTTCTTC. Translation gives CATSDHPSGSPYNEQFF. This chain uses TRBV24-1 with TRBJ2-1; 10 bases are shared with TRBD2. Trimming removed 3 bases from V and 2 bases from J; junction bases left unmatched: 6. The CDR3 covers 17 residues. The germline V gene has CDR1 KGHDR and CDR2 SFDVKD.

The chain joins TRBV20-1 to TRBJ2-1; weak D call: TRBD1 (5 bases). The ends were cut back, 3 bases at V and 10 bases at J, with 10 bases in the middle. The CDR3 consists of 11 residues. Germline V gene lookup returns CDR1 DFQATT and CDR2 SNEGSKA (reference sequence). CDR3 in DNA: TGCAGTGCTAGGGGGCCTCGGGAGCAGTTCTTC. This translates into CSARGPREQFF.

This clonotype has a handful of counts. One junction end disagrees with the germline gene, perhaps due to a read error. The chain has TRBV7-7 and TRBJ1-4, with D possibly matching TRBD1 (5 bases). Germline V gives CDR1 SSHAT, CDR2 FNYEAQ (reference sequence). This CDR3 region has 15 residues. CDR3 in amino acids: CASSRPPGTGEKLFF. CDR3 nucleotide sequence: TGTGCTAGCAGCCGACCACCCGGGACGGGTGAAAAACTGTTTTTT.

The chain combines TRBV6-1 with TRBJ2-5; TRBD2 agrees at 7 bases. The germline V gene has CDR1 MNHNS and CDR2 SASEGT. This CDR3 is 15 amino acids long. The V and J ends lost 6 bases and 1 base, in that order; junction bases with no gene match: 8. The CDR3 nucleotides read TGTGCCAGCAGACCTCCGGGACTACTCCAAGAGACCCAGTACTTC. This sequence encodes CASRPPGLLQETQYF.

This chain links TRBV28 with TRBJ2-3; tentatively, D is TRBD1 or TRBD2 (5 bases each). The CDR3 is 16 residues long. V lost 6 bases, J lost 1 base, and 17 bases lay in between. Germline loops: CDR1 MDHEN, CDR2 SYDVKM. CDR3 region: CASSRGTGRGTDTQYF. In DNA form, the CDR3 reads TGTGCCAGCAGCCGTGGGACGGGCAGGGGCACAGATACGCAGTATTTT.

This clonotype was counted only a few times. This chain connects TRBV3-1 to TRBJ2-6, with D unresolved. Trimming shortened V by 3 bases and J by 0 bases, and 15 bases separated the two germline ends. CDR3 length equals 18 residues. From germline, CDR1 is LGHDT and CDR2 YNNKEL (reference sequence). The chain's CDR3 is CASSQIVLMPSGANVLTF. The CDR3 DNA is TGTGCCAGCAGCCAGATTGTGTTAATGCCCTCTGGGGCCAACGTCCTGACTTTC.

In DNA form, the CDR3 reads TGTGCCAGCAGTGATTTGGGGCTAGCGACGTTCGATGAGCAGTTCTTC. This codes for CASSDLGLATFDEQFF. The V call is TRBV6-1, the J call TRBJ2-1; possible D gene TRBD2, 6 bases. The CDR3 runs to 16 residues. Trimming cost V 3 bases and J 8 bases, with 20 bases left between them. Germline V CDR1 and CDR2: MNHNS, SASEGT.

This clonotype occurred once. V gene TRBV9 combines with J gene TRBJ2-3, with D unresolved. The CDR3 totals 16 residues. Per germline, CDR1 SGDLS and CDR2 YYNGEE. The ends were cut back, 0 bases at V and 4 bases at J, with 15 bases in the middle. The CDR3 sequence: CASSVDVSGLADTQYF. DNA for the CDR3: TGTGCCAGCAGCGTAGACGTCTCAGGATTGGCAGATACGCAGTATTTT.

Only a few counts were recorded for this clonotype. J is TRBJ2-3 and V is TRBV7-2, with D unclear. The germline V and J ends were trimmed by 1 base and 8 bases, with 7 bases remaining between them. CDR3 length equals 12 residues. CDR1 is SGHTA, CDR2 FQGNSA, per germline. DNA for the CDR3: TGTGCCAGCAGCTTAGTAGGCGCTACGCAGTATTTT. Amino acid sequence: CASSLVGATQYF.

The chain is built from TRBV19 and TRBJ2-3; tentative D call: TRBD2 (5 bases). Germline V gene lookup returns CDR1 LNHDA and CDR2 SQIVND (reference sequence). The CDR3 is made up of 13 amino acids. The ends were cut back, 8 bases at V and 2 bases at J, with 11 bases in the middle. CDR3 sequence reads: CASLEEDTDTQYF. The CDR3 DNA reads TGTGCCAGTTTGGAGGAAGACACAGATACGCAGTATTTT.

V gene TRBV14 combines with J gene TRBJ2-7, with unresolved D. This CDR3 region has 16 residues. Germline assignment: CDR1 SGHDN and CDR2 FVKESK. The V end lost 0 bases, the J end lost 1 base, and 13 bases lay between the germline ends. This CDR3 is CASSQEGTGPSYEQYF. CDR3 bases: TGTGCCAGCAGCCAAGAGGGCACTGGTCCTTCCTACGAGCAGTACTTC.

In its sample, this clonotype was seen a few times. CDR3 residues: CASSYSTASSGANVLTF. The CDR3, as DNA: TGTGCCAGCAGTTACTCGACAGCAAGCTCTGGGGCCAACGTCCTGACTTTC. V gene TRBV6-5 combines with J gene TRBJ2-6; D perhaps matches TRBD1 (5 bases). The length of the CDR3 is 17 residues. V lost 0 bases, J lost 0 bases, and 9 bases lay in between. Germline-derived CDR1 and CDR2 are MNHEY and SVGAGI.

The chain combines TRBV29-1 with TRBJ2-3, with a weak D call TRBD1 (6 bases). Trimming stripped 6 bases from V and 0 bases from J, with 13 bases between. Germline V gene lookup returns CDR1 SQVTM and CDR2 ANQGSEA. The CDR3 runs to 14 residues. CDR3 protein: CSVAGTHSTDTQYF. The CDR3 coding sequence is TGCAGCGTAGCCGGGACACATAGCACAGATACGCAGTATTTT.

The chain carries TRBV15 and TRBJ2-1, with 8 bases lining up with TRBD2. V shed 2 bases and J 6 bases; nucleotides not matched to a gene: 6. Germline V gene lookup returns CDR1 LNHNV and CDR2 YYDKDF (reference sequence). The CDR3 is 15 residues long. CDR3 bases: TGTGCCACCAGCAGAAGCGGGAGTGATTTCAATGAGCAGTTCTTC. Translated, it gives CATSRSGSDFNEQFF.